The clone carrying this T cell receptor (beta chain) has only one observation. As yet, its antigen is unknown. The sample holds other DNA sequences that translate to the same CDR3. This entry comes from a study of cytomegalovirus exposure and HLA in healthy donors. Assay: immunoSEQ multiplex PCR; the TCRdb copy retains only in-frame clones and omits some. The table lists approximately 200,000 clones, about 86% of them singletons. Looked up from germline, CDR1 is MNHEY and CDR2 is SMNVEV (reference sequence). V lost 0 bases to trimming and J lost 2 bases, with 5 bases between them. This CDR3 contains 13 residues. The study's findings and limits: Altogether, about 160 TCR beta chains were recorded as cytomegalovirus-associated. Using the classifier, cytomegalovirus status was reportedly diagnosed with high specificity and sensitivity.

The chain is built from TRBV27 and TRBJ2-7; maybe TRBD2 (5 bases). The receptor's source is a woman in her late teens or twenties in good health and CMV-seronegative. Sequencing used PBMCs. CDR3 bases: TGTGCCAGCAGTTTATCACTAGCCTACGAGCAGTACTTC. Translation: CASSLSLAYEQYF.